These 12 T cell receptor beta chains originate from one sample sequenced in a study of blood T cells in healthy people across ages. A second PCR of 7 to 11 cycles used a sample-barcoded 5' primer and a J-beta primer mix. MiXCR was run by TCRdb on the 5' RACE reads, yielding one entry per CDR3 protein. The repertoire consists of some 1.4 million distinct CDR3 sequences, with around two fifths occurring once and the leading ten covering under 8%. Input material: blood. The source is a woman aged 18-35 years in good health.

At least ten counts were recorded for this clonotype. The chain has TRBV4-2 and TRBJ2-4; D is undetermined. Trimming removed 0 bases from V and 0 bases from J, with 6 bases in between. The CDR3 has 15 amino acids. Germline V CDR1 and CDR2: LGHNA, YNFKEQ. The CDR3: CASSQELLAKNIQYF. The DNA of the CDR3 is TGTGCCAGCAGCCAAGAACTACTAGCCAAAAACATTCAGTACTTC.

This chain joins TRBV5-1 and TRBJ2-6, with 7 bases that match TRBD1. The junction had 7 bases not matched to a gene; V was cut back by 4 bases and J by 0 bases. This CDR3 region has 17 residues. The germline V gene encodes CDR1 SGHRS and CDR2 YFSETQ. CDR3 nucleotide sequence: TGCGCCAGCAGCCTGGACCACAGGGGCTCTGGGGCCAACGTCCTGACTTTC. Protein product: CASSLDHRGSGANVLTF. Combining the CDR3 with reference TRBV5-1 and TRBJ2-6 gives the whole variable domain KAGVTQTPRYLIKTRGQQVTLSCSPISGHRSVSWYQQTPGQGLQFLFEYFSETQRNKGNFPGRFSGRQFSNSRSEMNVSTLELGDSALYLCASSLDHRGSGANVLTFGAGSRLTVL.

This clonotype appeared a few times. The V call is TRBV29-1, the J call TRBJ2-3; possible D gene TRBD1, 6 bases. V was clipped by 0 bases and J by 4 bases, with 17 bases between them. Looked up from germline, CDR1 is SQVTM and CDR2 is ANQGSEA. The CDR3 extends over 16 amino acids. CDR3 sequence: CSVEEGTGIPADTQYF. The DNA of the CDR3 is TGCAGCGTTGAAGAGGGCACAGGGATCCCAGCAGATACGCAGTATTTT.

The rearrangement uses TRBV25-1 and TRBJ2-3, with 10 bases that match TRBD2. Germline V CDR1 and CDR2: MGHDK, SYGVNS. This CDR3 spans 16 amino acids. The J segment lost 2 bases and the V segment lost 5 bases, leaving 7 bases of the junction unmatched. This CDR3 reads CASSPPSGGPTDTQYF. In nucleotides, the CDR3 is TGTGCCAGCAGTCCCCCTAGCGGGGGACCCACAGATACGCAGTATTTT. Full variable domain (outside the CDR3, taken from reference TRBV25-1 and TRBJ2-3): EADIYQTPRYLVIGTGKKITLECSQTMGHDKMYWYQQDPGMELHLIHYSYGVNSTEKGDLSSESTVSRIRTEHFPLTLESARPSHTSQYLCASSPPSGGPTDTQYFGPGTRLTVL.

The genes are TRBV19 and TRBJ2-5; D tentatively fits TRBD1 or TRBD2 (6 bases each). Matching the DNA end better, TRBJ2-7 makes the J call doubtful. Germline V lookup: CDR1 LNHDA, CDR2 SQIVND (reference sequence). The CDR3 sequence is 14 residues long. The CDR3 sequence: CASSIQQGGYEQYF. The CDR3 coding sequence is TGTGCCAGTAGTATCCAACAGGGAGGCTACGAGCAGTACTTC.

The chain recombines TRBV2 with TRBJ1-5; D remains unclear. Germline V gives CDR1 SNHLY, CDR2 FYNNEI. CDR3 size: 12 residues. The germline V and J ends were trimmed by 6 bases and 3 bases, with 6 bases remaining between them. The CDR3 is CASRSVNQPQHF. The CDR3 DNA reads TGTGCCAGCAGGTCTGTCAATCAGCCCCAGCATTTT.

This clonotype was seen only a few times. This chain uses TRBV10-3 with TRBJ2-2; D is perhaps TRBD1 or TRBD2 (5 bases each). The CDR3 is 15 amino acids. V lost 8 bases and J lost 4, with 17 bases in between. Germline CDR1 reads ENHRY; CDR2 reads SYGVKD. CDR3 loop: CAIESEGSGTGELFF. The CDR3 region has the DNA TGTGCCATCGAAAGCGAGGGGTCCGGCACCGGGGAGCTGTTTTTT.

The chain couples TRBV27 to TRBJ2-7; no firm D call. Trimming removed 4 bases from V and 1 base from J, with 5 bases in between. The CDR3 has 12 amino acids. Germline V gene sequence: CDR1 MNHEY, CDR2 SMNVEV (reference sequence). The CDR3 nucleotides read TGTGCCAGCAGTTCTATGTCCTACGAGCAGTACTTC. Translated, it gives CASSSMSYEQYF.

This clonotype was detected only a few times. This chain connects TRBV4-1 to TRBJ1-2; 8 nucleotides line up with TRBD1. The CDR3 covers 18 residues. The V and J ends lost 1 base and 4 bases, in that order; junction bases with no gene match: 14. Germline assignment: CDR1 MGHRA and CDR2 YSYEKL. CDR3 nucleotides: TGCGCCAGCAGCCAAGCTGGGAGACAGGGGTGGAAAGGCTATGGCTACACCTTC. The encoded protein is CASSQAGRQGWKGYGYTF.

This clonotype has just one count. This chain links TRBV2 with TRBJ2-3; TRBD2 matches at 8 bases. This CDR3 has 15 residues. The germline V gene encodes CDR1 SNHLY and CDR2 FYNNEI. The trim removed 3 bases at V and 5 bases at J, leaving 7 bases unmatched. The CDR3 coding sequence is TGTGCCAGCAGTGACCCAGCGGGAGTGGTAGATACGCAGTATTTT. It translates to CASSDPAGVVDTQYF.

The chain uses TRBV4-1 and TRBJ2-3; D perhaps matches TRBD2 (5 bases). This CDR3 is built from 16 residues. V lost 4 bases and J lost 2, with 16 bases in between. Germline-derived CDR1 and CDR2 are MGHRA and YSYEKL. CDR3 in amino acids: CASSPPEDSVTDTQYF. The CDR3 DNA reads TGCGCCAGCAGCCCACCGGAGGACTCAGTCACAGATACGCAGTATTTT.

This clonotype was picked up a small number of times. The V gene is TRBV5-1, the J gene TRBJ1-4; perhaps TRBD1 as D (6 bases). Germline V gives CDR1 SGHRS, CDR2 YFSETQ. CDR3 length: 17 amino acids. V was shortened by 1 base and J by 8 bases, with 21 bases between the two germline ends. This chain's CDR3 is CASSLRGTGRLDEKLFF. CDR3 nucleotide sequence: TGCGCCAGCAGCTTGAGGGGGACCGGGCGCCTAGACGAAAAACTGTTTTTT.